Following are 8 T cell receptor beta chains from one sample sequenced in a study of cytomegalovirus exposure and HLA in healthy donors (TCRdb year 2017). Library preparation employed the immunoSEQ multiplex PCR assay. A mixture of 60 forward primers for TCR Vbeta segments and 13 reverse primers for TCR Jbeta segments was used in the multiplex PCR. TCRdb obtained this table from immuneACCESS and retained in-frame rearrangements with V and J assigned. These tables miss some clones; where compared with another copy, unresolved V genes account for less than half of the shortfall, and the remainder is unexplained. The sample records around 110,000 clones, 70% to 75% of which are singletons. The leading ten clones occupy about 1.6% of the sample. Material: PBMCs. The receptor set was obtained from a woman between 18 and 30 years old in good health and CMV-seronegative.

V is TRBV5-5 and J is TRBJ1-1; TRBD1 agrees at 8 bases. There are 16 residues in the CDR3. The germline V gene encodes CDR1 SGHKS and CDR2 YYEKEE (reference sequence). After removal of 0 bases from V and 5 bases from J, the junction contained 9 bases not matched to a gene. CDR3 amino acids: CASSLGQGMSGTEAFF. The CDR3 DNA follows: TGTGCCAGCAGCTTGGGACAGGGGATGTCTGGGACTGAAGCTTTCTTT.

This rearrangement joins TRBV30 to TRBJ2-1; maybe TRBD2 (5 bases). Germline CDR1 GTSNPN, CDR2 SVGIG (reference sequence). There are 13 residues in the CDR3. Trimming pared 6 bases from V and 6 bases from J, leaving 15 bases between. The CDR3 reads CACPGSKGNEQFF. CDR3 bases: TGTGCCTGCCCGGGGTCCAAAGGCAATGAGCAGTTCTTC. Full variable domain (rest looked up from reference TRBV30 and TRBJ2-1): SQTIHQWPATLVQPVGSPLSLECTVEGTSNPNLYWYRQAAGRGLQLLFYSVGIGQISSEVPQNLSASRPQDRQFILSSKKLLLSDSGFYLCACPGSKGNEQFFGPGTRLTVL.

The J gene is TRBJ1-6, the V gene TRBV6-1; D ambiguous. Germline-derived CDR1 and CDR2 are MNHNS and SASEGT. V was trimmed by 2 bases and J by 8 bases, leaving 13 bases between them. This CDR3 has 15 residues. CDR3 in DNA: TGTGCCAGCAGTGAAAACCCGGGAACCCATTCACCCCTCCACTTT. It specifies CASSENPGTHSPLHF.

This clone came up a few times. The genes are TRBV5-1 and TRBJ2-7; no clear D gene. CDR1 is SGHRS and CDR2 is YFSETQ in the germline V gene. V was shortened by 0 bases and J by 5 bases, with 12 bases between the two germline ends. The CDR3 runs to 14 residues. CDR3 residues: CASSLGSLFDEQYF. The CDR3 DNA is TGCGCCAGCAGCTTGGGAAGCCTCTTCGACGAGCAGTACTTC.

This clone has more than one count but fewer than ten. The chain uses TRBV5-1 and TRBJ2-2, with 15 bases identical to TRBD2. CDR3 length: 17 amino acids. Germline lookup yields CDR1 SGHRS and CDR2 YFSETQ. J was trimmed by 6 bases and V by 4 bases; bases with no gene match: 7. CDR3 loop: CASSPGLAGGRAGELFF. The CDR3 coding sequence is TGCGCCAGCAGCCCGGGACTAGCGGGGGGTCGTGCCGGGGAGCTGTTTTTT.

The genes are TRBV4-1 and TRBJ2-1; 8 nucleotides match TRBD2. Germline V gives CDR1 MGHRA, CDR2 YSYEKL. CDR3 length: 18 residues. The V gene end was trimmed by 0 bases and the J gene end by 3 bases; junction bases not matched to a gene: 10. In DNA, the CDR3 is TGCGCCAGCAGCCAAGATTGGGGCGGGGGGCTGTTCTACAATGAGCAGTTCTTC. The encoded protein is CASSQDWGGGLFYNEQFF.

The rearrangement joins TRBV30 to TRBJ1-4, with 7 nucleotides matching TRBD1. CDR3 length equals 13 residues. Germline CDR1 is GTSNPN and CDR2 is SVGIG (reference sequence). V lost 4 bases and J lost 7; bases outside the gene matches: 6. This CDR3 reads CAWTGQYREKLFF. As DNA, the CDR3 is TGTGCCTGGACGGGACAGTATCGTGAAAAACTGTTTTTT.

The rearrangement links TRBV28 to TRBJ2-6; unclear D gene. Germline values: CDR1 MDHEN, CDR2 SYDVKM. V was trimmed by 4 bases and J by 4 bases, leaving 5 bases between them. The CDR3 runs 13 residues. The CDR3 is CASSYGGANVLTF. CDR3 nucleotide sequence: TGTGCCAGCAGTTACGGGGGGGCCAACGTCCTGACTTTC.